These 8 T cell receptor beta chains were all obtained from the same sample, sequenced in a study of response to subunit inactivated influenza vaccine. Each CDR3 protein gets one entry after TCRdb re-called the RT-PCR reads with MiXCR. The sample shows roughly 500,000 distinct CDR3 sequences, 16% of them seen only once. The specimen comprised CD4+ T cells sorted from PBMCs, sampled roughly 24 months after vaccination. All receptors derive from a man in his fifties or sixties who received an inactivated influenza vaccine.

The V and J genes are TRBV7-2 and TRBJ2-5; TRBD2 aligns across 9 bases. The germline V gene encodes CDR1 SGHTA and CDR2 FQGNSA. V lost 6 bases and J lost 1; bases outside the gene matches: 6. This CDR3 is built from 15 residues. The CDR3 DNA reads TGTGCCAGCAGTGCGGGGGGGGCCAGCCAAGAGACCCAGTACTTC. This sequence encodes CASSAGGASQETQYF.

This chain joins TRBV4-2 and TRBJ2-3; TRBD2 might be the D (6 bases). The V end was cut by 1 base, the J end by 5 bases, with 13 bases between. CDR1 is LGHNA, CDR2 YNFKEQ, per germline. This CDR3 spans 15 amino acids. CDR3 protein: CASSQAGAWRDTQYF. In DNA, the CDR3 is TGTGCCAGCAGCCAAGCGGGAGCATGGAGAGATACGCAGTATTTT.

This clonotype was counted only a few times. The chain has TRBV6-1 and TRBJ1-2, with 8 positions matching TRBD1. This CDR3 has 16 amino acids. With V trimmed by 6 bases and J by 5 bases, 14 bases remained unmatched. From germline, CDR1 is MNHNS and CDR2 SASEGT. CDR3 nucleotide sequence: TGTGCCAGCAGCAATCCGACAGGGGCCCGTCATTATGGCTACACCTTC. This sequence encodes CASSNPTGARHYGYTF.

This clonotype was counted only a few times. V is TRBV10-3 and J is TRBJ2-3; TRBD1 might be the D (5 bases). Germline CDR1 ENHRY, CDR2 SYGVKD. V was clipped by 3 bases and J by 4 bases, with 14 bases between them. The CDR3 contains 15 residues. The CDR3 loop reads CAISDSGHFADTQYF. CDR3 coding DNA: TGTGCCATCAGTGACTCAGGGCATTTCGCAGATACGCAGTATTTT.

Details on this clonotype: At one of its ends the junction is not consistent with the germline gene, which may arise from a read error. The V and J genes are TRBV30 and TRBJ1-6; D gene unclear. The CDR3 runs 15 residues. CDR1 and CDR2 from the germline V gene are GTSNPN and SVGIG (reference sequence). DNA for the CDR3: TGTGCCTGGAGTGAAGGGCTCGGGCGGAATTCACCCCTCCATTTT. Translated, it gives CAWSEGLGRNSPLHF.

A few counts support this clonotype. The chain recombines TRBV2 with TRBJ2-4; the D gene is possibly TRBD2 (5 bases). The germline V and J ends were trimmed by 3 bases and 1 base, with 16 bases remaining between them. There are 17 residues in the CDR3. Germline-derived CDR1 and CDR2 are SNHLY and FYNNEI. CDR3 amino acids: CASSDYTRGSAKNIQYF. CDR3 nucleotide sequence: TGTGCCAGCAGTGACTACACGAGAGGGAGTGCCAAAAACATTCAGTACTTC.

This clonotype has at least ten counts. The chain joins TRBV5-1 to TRBJ1-3; TRBD1 might be the D (5 bases). There are 17 residues in the CDR3. Germline lookup yields CDR1 SGHRS and CDR2 YFSETQ. The germline V and J ends were trimmed by 0 bases and 2 bases, with 15 bases remaining between them. The CDR3 DNA reads TGCGCCAGCAGCTTGGGGGTACCGGGGCTGACTGGAAACACCATATATTTT. This codes for CASSLGVPGLTGNTIYF.

This clonotype was detected ten times or more. V is TRBV15 and J is TRBJ1-5; D possibly corresponds to TRBD1 (5 bases). Germline V gene lookup returns CDR1 LNHNV and CDR2 YYDKDF (reference sequence). The CDR3 extends over 12 amino acids. Trimming pared 6 bases from V and 6 bases from J, leaving 9 bases between. CDR3 loop: CATSLGAQPQHF. For the CDR3, the DNA is TGTGCCACCAGTCTAGGGGCTCAGCCCCAGCATTTT.